The sequence of this TCR beta chain was determined in a study of T cell changes during pregnancy in multiple sclerosis. The V and J ends lost 10 bases and 11 bases, in that order; junction bases with no gene match: 11. There are 12 residues in the CDR3. Germline V gene lookup returns CDR1 MNHNY and CDR2 SVGAGI (reference sequence). Assay used: immunoSEQ multiplex PCR; TCRdb lists only in-frame clones, some missing. Of 90,000 to 120,000 clones listed, roughly nine tenths are singletons. The material sequenced was peripheral blood, taken in the second trimester of pregnancy. The receptor was isolated from a female donor with multiple sclerosis, enrolled in a pregnancy study. The chain couples TRBV6-6 to TRBJ1-1, with TRBD1 matching over 9 bases. CDR3: CATYKTGTGAFF. DNA for the CDR3: TGTGCCACCTATAAAACCGGGACAGGGGCTTTCTTT.